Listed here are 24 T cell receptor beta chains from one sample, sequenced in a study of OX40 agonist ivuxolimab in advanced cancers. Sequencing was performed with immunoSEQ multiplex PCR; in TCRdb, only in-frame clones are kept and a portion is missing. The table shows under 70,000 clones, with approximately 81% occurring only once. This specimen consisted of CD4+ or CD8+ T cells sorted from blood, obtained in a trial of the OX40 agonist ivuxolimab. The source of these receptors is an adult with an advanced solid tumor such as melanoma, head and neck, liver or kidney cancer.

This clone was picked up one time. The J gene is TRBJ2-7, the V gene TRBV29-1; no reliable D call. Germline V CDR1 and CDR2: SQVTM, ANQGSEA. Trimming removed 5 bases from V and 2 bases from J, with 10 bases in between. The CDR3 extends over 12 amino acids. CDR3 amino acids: CSVCKDPYEQYF. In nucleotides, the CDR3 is TGCAGCGTTTGCAAGGACCCCTACGAGCAGTACTTC.

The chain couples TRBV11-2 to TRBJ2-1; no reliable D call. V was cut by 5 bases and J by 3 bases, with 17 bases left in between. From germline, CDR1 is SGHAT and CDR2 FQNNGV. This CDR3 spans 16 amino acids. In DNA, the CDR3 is TGTGCCAGCAGCGACCGACTGGCGGTCAGCTACAATGAGCAGTTCTTC. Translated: CASSDRLAVSYNEQFF.

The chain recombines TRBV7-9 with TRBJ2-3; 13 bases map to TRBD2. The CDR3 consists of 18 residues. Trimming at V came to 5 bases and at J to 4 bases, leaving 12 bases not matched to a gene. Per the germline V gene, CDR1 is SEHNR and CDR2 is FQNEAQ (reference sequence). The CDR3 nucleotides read TGTGCCAGCAGCACCAGACGACTAGCGGGGGGCGTATCAGATACGCAGTATTTT. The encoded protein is CASSTRRLAGGVSDTQYF.

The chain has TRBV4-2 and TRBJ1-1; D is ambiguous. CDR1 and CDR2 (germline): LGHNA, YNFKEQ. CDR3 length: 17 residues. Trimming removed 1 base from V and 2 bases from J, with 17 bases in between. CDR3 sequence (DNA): TGTGCCAGCAGCCAAGCCTCGGGAGGCTCGAGTAACACTGAAGCTTTCTTT. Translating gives CASSQASGGSSNTEAFF.

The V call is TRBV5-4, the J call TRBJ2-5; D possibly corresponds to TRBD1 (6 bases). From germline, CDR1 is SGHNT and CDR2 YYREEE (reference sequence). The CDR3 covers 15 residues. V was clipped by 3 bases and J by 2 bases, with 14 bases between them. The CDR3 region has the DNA TGTGCCAGCAGCTCCCGCAGGGGACCTCAAGAGACCCAGTACTTC. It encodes CASSSRRGPQETQYF.

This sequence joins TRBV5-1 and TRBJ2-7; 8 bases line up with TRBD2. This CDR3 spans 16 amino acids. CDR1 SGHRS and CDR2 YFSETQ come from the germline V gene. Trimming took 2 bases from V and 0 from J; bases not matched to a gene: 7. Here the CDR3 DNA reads TGCGCCAGCAGCTTACTCCCGGGGGGGTACTCCTACGAGCAGTACTTC. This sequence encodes CASSLLPGGYSYEQYF.

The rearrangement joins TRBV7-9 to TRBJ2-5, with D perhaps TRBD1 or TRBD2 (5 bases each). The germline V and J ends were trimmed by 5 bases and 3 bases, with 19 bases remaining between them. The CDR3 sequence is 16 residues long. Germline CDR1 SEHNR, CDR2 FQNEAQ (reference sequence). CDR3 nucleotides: TGTGCCAGCAGCCCCCTCATTAGGGGAGCGAAAGAGACCCAGTACTTC. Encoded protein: CASSPLIRGAKETQYF.

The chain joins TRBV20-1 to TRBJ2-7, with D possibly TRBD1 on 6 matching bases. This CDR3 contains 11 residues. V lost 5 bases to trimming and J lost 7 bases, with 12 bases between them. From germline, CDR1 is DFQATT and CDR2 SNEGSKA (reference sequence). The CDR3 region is CSAQGSSEQYF. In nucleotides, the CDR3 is TGCAGTGCTCAGGGGAGTAGTGAGCAGTACTTC.

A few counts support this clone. CDR3 loop: CASSPPGLNTGELFF. The CDR3, as DNA: TGTGCCAGCAGCCCCCCGGGGTTGAACACCGGGGAGCTGTTTTTT. This chain uses TRBV7-8 with TRBJ2-2, with D perhaps TRBD2 (5 bases). This CDR3 is 15 amino acids long. The V end was cut by 5 bases, the J end by 1 base, with 11 bases between. Per germline, CDR1 SGHVS and CDR2 FQNEAQ.

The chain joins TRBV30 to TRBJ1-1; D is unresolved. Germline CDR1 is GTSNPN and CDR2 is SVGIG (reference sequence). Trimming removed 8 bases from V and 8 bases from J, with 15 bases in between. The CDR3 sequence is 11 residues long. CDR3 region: CALKDAYEAFF. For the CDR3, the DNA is TGTGCCCTAAAGGATGCTTACGAAGCTTTCTTT.

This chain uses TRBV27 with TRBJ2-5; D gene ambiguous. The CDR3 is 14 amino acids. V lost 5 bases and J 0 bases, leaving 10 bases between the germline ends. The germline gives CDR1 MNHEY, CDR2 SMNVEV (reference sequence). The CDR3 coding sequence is TGTGCCAGCAGTATCCCGGGCCACCAAGAGACCCAGTACTTC. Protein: CASSIPGHQETQYF.

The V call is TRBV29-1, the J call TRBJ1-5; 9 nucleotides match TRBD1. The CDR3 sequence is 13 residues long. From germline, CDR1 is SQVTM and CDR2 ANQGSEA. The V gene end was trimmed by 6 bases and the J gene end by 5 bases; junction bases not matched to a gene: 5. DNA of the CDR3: TGCAGCGTCGCCGGGACAGGGTATCAGCCCCAGCATTTT. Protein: CSVAGTGYQPQHF.

CDR3 loop: CASSRSGGAGDTQYF. CDR3 DNA sequence: TGTGCCAGCAGCCGAAGCGGGGGGGCCGGAGATACGCAGTATTTT. The J gene is TRBJ2-3, the V gene TRBV6-4, with 10 positions matching TRBD2. CDR1 is MRHNA, CDR2 SNTAGT, per germline. The CDR3 runs to 15 residues. V gave up 6 bases and J gave up 5 bases; unmatched junction bases: 8.

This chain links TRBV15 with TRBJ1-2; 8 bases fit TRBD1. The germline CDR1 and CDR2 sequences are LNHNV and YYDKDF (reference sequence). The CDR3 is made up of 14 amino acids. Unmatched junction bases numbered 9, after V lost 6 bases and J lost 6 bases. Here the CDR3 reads CATRRQGSLHGYTF. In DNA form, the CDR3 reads TGTGCCACCAGAAGACAGGGGTCACTCCATGGCTACACCTTC.

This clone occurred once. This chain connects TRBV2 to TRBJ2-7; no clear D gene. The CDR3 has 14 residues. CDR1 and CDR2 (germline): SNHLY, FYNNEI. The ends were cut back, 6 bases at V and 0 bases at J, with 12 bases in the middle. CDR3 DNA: TGTGCCAGCAGGGTGAGAAACTTCTCCTACGAGCAGTACTTC. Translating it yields CASRVRNFSYEQYF.

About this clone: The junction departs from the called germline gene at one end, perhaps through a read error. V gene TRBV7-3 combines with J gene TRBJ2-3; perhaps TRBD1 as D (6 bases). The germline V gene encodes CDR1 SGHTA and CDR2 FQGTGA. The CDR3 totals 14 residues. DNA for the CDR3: TGTGCCAACAGCTTAACCGGGACAACAGATACGCAGTATTTT. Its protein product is CANSLTGTTDTQYF.

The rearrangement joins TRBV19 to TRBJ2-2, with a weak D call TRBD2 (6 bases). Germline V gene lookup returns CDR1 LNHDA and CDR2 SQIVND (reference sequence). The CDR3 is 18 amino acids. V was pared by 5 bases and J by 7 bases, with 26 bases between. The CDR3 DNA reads TGTGCCAGTAGTCTTGACCCGTGGGGACTGGGGCCCTTCGGGGAGCTGTTTTTT. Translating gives CASSLDPWGLGPFGELFF.

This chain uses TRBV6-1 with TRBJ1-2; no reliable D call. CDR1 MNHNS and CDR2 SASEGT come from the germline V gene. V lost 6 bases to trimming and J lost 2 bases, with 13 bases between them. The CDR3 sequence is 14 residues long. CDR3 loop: CASSPSVGNYGYTF. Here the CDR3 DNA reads TGTGCCAGCAGCCCCTCGGTGGGGAACTATGGCTACACCTTC.

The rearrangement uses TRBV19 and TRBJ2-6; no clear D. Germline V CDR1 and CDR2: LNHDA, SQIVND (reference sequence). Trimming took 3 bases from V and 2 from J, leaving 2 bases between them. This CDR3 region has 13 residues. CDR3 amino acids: CASSIPGANVLTF. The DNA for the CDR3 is TGTGCCAGTAGTATCCCTGGGGCCAACGTCCTGACTTTC. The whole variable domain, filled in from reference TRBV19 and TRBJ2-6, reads DGGITQSPKYLFRKEGQNVTLSCEQNLNHDAMYWYRQDPGQGLRLIYYSQIVNDFQKGDIAEGYSVSREKKESFPLTVTSAQKNPTAFYLCASSIPGANVLTFGAGSRLTVL.

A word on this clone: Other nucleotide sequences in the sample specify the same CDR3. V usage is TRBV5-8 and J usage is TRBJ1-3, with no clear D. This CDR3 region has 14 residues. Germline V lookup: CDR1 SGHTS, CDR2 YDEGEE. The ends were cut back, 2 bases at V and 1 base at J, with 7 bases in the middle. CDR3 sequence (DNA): TGTGCCAGCAGCTTCCAAGGGTCTGGAAACACCATATATTTT. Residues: CASSFQGSGNTIYF. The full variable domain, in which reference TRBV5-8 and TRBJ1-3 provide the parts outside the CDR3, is EAGVTQSPTHLIKTRGQQATLRCSPISGHTSVYWYQQALGLGLQFLLWYDEGEERNRGNFPPRFSGRQFPNYSSELNVNALELEDSALYLCASSFQGSGNTIYFGEGSWLTVV.

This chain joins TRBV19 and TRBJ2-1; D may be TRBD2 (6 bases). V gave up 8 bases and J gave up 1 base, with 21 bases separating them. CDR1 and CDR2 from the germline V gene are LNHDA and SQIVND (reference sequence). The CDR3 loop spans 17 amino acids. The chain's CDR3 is CASSSYPGRESYNEQFF. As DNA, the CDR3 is TGTGCCAGTTCCTCCTACCCTGGGCGGGAATCCTACAATGAGCAGTTCTTC.

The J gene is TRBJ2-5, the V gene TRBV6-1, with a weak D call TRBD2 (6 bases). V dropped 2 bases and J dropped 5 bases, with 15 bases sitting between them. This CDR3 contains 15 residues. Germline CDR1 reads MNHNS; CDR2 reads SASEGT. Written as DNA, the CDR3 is TGTGCCAGCAGTGAAACCCCTCGGCTAGCGGAGACCCAGTACTTC. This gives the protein CASSETPRLAETQYF.

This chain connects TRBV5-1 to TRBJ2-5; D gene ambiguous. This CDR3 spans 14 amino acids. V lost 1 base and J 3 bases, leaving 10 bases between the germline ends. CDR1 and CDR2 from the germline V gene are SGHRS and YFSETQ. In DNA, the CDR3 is TGCGCCAGCAGCTTGTTCGGAGATGAAGAGACCCAGTACTTC. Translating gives CASSLFGDEETQYF.

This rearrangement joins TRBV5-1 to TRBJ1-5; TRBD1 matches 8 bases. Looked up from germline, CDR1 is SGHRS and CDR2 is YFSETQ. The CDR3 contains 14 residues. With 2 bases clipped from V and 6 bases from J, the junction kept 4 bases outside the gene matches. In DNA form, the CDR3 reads TGCGCCAGCAGCTTACAGGGGGTAGGTCAGCCCCAGCATTTT. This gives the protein CASSLQGVGQPQHF.